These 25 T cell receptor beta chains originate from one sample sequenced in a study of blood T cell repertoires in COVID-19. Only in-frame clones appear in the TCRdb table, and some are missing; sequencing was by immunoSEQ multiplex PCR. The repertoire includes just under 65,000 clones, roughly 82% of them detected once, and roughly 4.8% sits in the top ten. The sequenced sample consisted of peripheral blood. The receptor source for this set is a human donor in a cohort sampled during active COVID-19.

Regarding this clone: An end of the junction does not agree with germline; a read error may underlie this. CDR3 bases: TGTGCCACCGGACAGCCACAGCATTTT. Protein: CATGQPQHF. J is TRBJ1-5 and V is TRBV6-5; a possible D gene is TRBD1 (6 bases). Germline-derived CDR1 and CDR2 are MNHEY and SVGAGI. This CDR3 has 9 residues.

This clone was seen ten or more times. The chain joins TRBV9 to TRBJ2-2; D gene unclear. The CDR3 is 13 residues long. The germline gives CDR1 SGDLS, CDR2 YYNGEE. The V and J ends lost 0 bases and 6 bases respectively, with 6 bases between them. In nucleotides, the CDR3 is TGTGCCAGCAGCGTAGAATCAGCCGGGGAGCTGTTTTTT. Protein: CASSVESAGELFF.

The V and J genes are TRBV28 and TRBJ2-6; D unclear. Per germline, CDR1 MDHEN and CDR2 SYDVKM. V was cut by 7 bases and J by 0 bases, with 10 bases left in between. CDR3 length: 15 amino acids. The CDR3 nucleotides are TGTGCCAGCACCCGCGTCGGCTCTGGGGCCAACGTCCTGACTTTC. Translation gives CASTRVGSGANVLTF.

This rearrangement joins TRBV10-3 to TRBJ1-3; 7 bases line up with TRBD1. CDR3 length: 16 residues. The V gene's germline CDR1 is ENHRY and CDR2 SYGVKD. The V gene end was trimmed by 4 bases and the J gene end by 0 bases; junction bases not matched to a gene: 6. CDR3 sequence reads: CAISGQGVSSGNTIYF. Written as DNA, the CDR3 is TGTGCCATCAGTGGGCAGGGGGTAAGCTCTGGAAACACCATATATTTT.

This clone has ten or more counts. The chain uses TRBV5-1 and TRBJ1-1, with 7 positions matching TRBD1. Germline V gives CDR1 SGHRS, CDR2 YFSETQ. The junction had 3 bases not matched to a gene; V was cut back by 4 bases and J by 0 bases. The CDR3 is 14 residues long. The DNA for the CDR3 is TGCGCCAGCAGCGGGGGACAGTTGAACACTGAAGCTTTCTTT. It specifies CASSGGQLNTEAFF.

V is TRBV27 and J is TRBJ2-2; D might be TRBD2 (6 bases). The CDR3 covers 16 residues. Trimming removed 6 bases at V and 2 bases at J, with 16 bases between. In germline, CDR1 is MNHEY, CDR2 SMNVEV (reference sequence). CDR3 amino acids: CASSPGAQTNTGELFF. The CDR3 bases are TGTGCCAGCAGCCCGGGAGCACAAACCAACACCGGGGAGCTGTTTTTT.

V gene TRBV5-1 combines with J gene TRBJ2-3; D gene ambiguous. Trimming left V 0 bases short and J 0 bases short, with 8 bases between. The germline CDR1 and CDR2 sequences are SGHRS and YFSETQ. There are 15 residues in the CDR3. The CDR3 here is CASSLASTSTDTQYF. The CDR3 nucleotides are TGCGCCAGCAGCTTGGCCTCAACTAGCACAGATACGCAGTATTTT.

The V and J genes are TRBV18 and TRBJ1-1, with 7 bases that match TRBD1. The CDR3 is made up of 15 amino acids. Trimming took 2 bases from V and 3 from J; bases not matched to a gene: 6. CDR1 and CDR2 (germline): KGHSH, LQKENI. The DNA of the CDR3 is TGTGCCAGCTCACCAGACAGGGTTCAGTACACTGAAGCTTTCTTT. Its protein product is CASSPDRVQYTEAFF.

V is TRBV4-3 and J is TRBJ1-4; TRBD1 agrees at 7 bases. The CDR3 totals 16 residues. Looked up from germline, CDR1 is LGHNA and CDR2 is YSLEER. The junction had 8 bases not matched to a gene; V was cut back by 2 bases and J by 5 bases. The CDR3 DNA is TGCGCCAGCAGCCAATTGAGGGGGCGAGTCAATGAAAAACTGTTTTTT. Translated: CASSQLRGRVNEKLFF.

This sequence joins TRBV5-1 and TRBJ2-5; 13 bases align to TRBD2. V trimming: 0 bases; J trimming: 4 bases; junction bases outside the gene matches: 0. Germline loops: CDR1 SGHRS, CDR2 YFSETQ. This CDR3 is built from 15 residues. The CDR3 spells CASSLGLAGGETQYF. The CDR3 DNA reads TGCGCCAGCAGCTTGGGACTAGCGGGGGGAGAGACCCAGTACTTC. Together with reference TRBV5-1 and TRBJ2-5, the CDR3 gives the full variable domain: KAGVTQTPRYLIKTRGQQVTLSCSPISGHRSVSWYQQTPGQGLQFLFEYFSETQRNKGNFPGRFSGRQFSNSRSEMNVSTLELGDSALYLCASSLGLAGGETQYFGPGTRLLVL.

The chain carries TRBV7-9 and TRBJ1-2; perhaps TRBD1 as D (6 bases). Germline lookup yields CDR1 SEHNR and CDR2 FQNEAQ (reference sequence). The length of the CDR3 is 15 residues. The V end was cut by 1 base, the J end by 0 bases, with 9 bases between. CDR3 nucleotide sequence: TGTGCCAGCAGCTTAGTACAGGGAGCTAACTATGGCTACACCTTC. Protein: CASSLVQGANYGYTF. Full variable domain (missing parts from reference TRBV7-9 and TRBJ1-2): DTGVSQNPRHKITKRGQNVTFRCDPISEHNRLYWYRQTLGQGPEFLTYFQNEAQLEKSRLLSDRFSAERPKGSFSTLEIQRTEQGDSAMYLCASSLVQGANYGYTFGSGTRLTVV.

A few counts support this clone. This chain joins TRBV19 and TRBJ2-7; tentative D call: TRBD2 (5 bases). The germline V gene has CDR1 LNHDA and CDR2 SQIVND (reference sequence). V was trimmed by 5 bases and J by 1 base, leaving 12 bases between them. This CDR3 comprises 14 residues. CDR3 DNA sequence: TGTGCCAGTAGTCCTCCGGGAATGTCCTACGAGCAGTACTTC. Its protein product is CASSPPGMSYEQYF.

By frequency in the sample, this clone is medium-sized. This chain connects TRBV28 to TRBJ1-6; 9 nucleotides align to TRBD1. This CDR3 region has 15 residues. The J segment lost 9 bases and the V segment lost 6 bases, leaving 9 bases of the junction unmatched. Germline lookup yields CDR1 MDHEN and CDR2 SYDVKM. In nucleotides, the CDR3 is TGTGCCAGCAGAAACCCGACAGGGGGTGGTTCACCCCTCCACTTT. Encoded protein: CASRNPTGGGSPLHF. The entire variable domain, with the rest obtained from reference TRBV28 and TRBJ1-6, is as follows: DVKVTQSSRYLVKRTGEKVFLECVQDMDHENMFWYRQDPGLGLRLIYFSYDVKMKEKGDIPEGYSVSREKKERFSLILESASTNQTSMYLCASRNPTGGGSPLHFGNGTRLTVT.

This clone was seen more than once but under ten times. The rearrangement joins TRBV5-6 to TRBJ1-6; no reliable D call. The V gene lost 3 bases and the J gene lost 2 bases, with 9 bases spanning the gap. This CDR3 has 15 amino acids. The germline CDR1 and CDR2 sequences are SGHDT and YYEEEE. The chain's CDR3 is CASSSRSAYNSPLHF. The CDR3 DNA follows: TGTGCCAGCAGCTCCCGGTCGGCCTATAATTCACCCCTCCACTTT. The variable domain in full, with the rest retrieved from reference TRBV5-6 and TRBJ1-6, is DAGVTQSPTHLIKTRGQQVTLRCSPKSGHDTVSWYQQALGQGPQFIFQYYEEEERQRGNFPDRFSGHQFPNYSSELNVNALLLGDSALYLCASSSRSAYNSPLHFGNGTRLTVT.

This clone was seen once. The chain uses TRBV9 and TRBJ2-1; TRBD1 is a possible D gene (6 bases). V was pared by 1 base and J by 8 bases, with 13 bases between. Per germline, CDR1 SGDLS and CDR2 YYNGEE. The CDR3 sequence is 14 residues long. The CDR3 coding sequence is TGTGCCAGCAGCGTAAGACAGGACGGCGATGAGCAGTTCTTC. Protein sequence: CASSVRQDGDEQFF.

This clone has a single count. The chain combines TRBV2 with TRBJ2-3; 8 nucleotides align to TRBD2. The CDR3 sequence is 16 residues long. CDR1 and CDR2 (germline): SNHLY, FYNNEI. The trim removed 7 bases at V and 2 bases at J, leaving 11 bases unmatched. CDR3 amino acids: CASKLRGGISTDTQYF. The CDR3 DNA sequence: TGTGCCAGCAAGCTTCGGGGGGGCATTTCCACAGATACGCAGTATTTT.

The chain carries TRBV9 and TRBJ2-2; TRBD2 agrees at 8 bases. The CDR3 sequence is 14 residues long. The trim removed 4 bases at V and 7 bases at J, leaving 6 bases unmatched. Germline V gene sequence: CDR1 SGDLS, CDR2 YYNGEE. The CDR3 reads CASSPGGPGGELFF. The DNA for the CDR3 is TGTGCCAGCAGCCCGGGGGGGCCTGGCGGGGAGCTGTTTTTT.

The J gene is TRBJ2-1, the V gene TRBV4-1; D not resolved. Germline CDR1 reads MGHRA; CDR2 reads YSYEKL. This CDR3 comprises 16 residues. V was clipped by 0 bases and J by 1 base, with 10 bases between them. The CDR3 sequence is CASSQDRTPSYNEQFF. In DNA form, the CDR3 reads TGCGCCAGCAGCCAAGATAGAACTCCTTCCTACAATGAGCAGTTCTTC.

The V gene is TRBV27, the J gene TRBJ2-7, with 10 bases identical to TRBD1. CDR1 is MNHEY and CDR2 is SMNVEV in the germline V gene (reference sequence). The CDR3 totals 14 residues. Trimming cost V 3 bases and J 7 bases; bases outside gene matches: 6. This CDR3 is CASSFVTGGKEQYF. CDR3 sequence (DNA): TGTGCCAGCAGTTTCGTGACAGGGGGCAAAGAGCAGTACTTC.

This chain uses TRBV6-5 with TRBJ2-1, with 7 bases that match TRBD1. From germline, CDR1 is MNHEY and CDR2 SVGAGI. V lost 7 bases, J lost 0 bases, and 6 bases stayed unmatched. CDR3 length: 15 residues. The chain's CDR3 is CASTEGQSSYNEQFF. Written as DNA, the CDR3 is TGTGCCAGCACCGAGGGACAGAGCTCCTACAATGAGCAGTTCTTC.

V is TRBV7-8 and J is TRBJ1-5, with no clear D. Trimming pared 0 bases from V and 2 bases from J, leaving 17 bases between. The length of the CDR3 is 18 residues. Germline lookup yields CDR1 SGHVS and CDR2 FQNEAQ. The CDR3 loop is CASSLAASGSLGNQPQHF. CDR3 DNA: TGTGCCAGCAGCTTAGCTGCTTCCGGGTCCCTGGGCAATCAGCCCCAGCATTTT.

The CDR3 DNA reads as TGTGCCTGGAGTATTAACAGGGGAAGGAATTCACCCCTCCACTTT. Translation gives CAWSINRGRNSPLHF. The V gene is TRBV30, the J gene TRBJ1-6; 7 bases fit TRBD1. CDR3 length: 15 amino acids. Losses at the gene ends were 2 bases for V and 7 bases for J; bases not matched to a gene: 8. Germline-derived CDR1 and CDR2 are GTSNPN and SVGIG (reference sequence).

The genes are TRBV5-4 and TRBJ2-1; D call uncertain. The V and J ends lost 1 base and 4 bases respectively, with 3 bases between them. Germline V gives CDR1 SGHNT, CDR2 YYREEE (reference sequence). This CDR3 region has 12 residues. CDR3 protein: CASSLQYNEQFF. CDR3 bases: TGTGCCAGCAGCTTGCAGTACAATGAGCAGTTCTTC.

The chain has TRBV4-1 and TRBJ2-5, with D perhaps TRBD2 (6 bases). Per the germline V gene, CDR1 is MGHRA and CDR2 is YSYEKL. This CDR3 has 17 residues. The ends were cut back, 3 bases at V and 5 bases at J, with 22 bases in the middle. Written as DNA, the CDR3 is TGCGCCAGCAGCCAGGAGGGCGCGACGCACCCCCCGGAGACCCAGTACTTC. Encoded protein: CASSQEGATHPPETQYF.

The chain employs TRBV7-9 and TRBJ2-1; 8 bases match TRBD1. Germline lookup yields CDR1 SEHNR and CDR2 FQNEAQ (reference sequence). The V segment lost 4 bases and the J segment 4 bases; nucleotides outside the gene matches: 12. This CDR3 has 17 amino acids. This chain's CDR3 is CASSYPPGQDLYNEQFF. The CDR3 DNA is TGTGCCAGCAGCTACCCCCCGGGACAGGATCTATACAATGAGCAGTTCTTC.